This is a list of T cell receptor beta chains from one sample in a study of cytomegalovirus exposure and HLA in healthy donors. The protocol was immunoSEQ multiplex PCR, while the TCRdb copy is restricted to in-frame clones and leaves out a portion. This repertoire comprises 150,000 or so clones; its ten largest clones make up about 1.7%. The specimen sequenced was PBMCs. These receptors were taken from a woman between 50 and 59 years old in good health and CMV-seronegative. The CDR3 runs from the conserved cysteine through the conserved F or W. D genes are given only for firm matches.

v_gene: TRBV9; j_gene: TRBJ1-1; d_gene: -; CDR3nt: TGTGCCAGCAGCGTAGCGGGGGGCCCTGAAGCTTTCTTT; CDR3aa: CASSVAGGPEAFF
v_gene: TRBV4-1; j_gene: TRBJ1-6; d_gene: -; CDR3nt: TGCGCCAGCAGCCCAAGCCCGGGGAATTCACCCCTCCACTTT; CDR3aa: CASSPSPGNSPLHF
v_gene: TRBV9; j_gene: TRBJ1-5; d_gene: -; CDR3nt: TGTGCCAGCAGCGTAGCTGGCGACAACAATCAGCCCCAGCATTTT; CDR3aa: CASSVAGDNNQPQHF
v_gene: TRBV19; j_gene: TRBJ1-1; d_gene: -; CDR3nt: TGTGCCAGTAGTATAGGCGGCAGAGTGAACACTGAAGCTTTCTTT; CDR3aa: CASSIGGRVNTEAFF
v_gene: TRBV19; j_gene: TRBJ1-5; d_gene: -; CDR3nt: TGTGCCAGTAGTTCTCGGTCTGGCAATCAGCCCCAGCATTTT; CDR3aa: CASSSRSGNQPQHF
v_gene: TRBV9; j_gene: TRBJ2-5; d_gene: -; CDR3nt: TGTGCCAGCAGCGCCGGGTCGAGAGAAGAGACCCAGTACTTC; CDR3aa: CASSAGSREETQYF
v_gene: TRBV28; j_gene: TRBJ1-2; d_gene: -; CDR3nt: TGTGCCAGCAGTTTATTTCATTTGCGCTATGGCTACACCTTC; CDR3aa: CASSLFHLRYGYTF
v_gene: TRBV6-4; j_gene: TRBJ2-1; d_gene: -; CDR3nt: TGTGCCAGCAGTGACTCGGGGTACGGGGATGAGCAGTTCTTC; CDR3aa: CASSDSGYGDEQFF
v_gene: TRBV7-3; j_gene: TRBJ2-6; d_gene: -; CDR3nt: TGTGCCAGCAGCCTGGGGGGGGCGAGAGGGGCCAACGTCCTGACTTTC; CDR3aa: CASSLGGARGANVLTF
v_gene: TRBV5-1; j_gene: TRBJ2-3; d_gene: -; CDR3nt: TGCGCCAGCAGCTTAAATCCTATGGTGGATACGCAGTATTTT; CDR3aa: CASSLNPMVDTQYF
v_gene: TRBV28; j_gene: TRBJ2-2; d_gene: -; CDR3nt: TGTGCCAGCAACAGGGTAGGAGACACCGGGGAGCTGTTTTTT; CDR3aa: CASNRVGDTGELFF
v_gene: TRBV5-5; j_gene: TRBJ1-5; d_gene: -; CDR3nt: TGTGCCAGCAGCTTAAGGACGGACGGGGGGCCCCAGCATTTT; CDR3aa: CASSLRTDGGPQHF
v_gene: TRBV5-1; j_gene: TRBJ1-1; d_gene: -; CDR3nt: TGCGCCAGCAGGCTAGGGGGGAACACTGAAGCTTTCTTT; CDR3aa: CASRLGGNTEAFF
v_gene: TRBV7-2; j_gene: TRBJ2-3; d_gene: -; CDR3nt: TGTGCCAGCAGCTTTACGGGACATTCGTCGACAGATACGCAGTATTTT; CDR3aa: CASSFTGHSSTDTQYF
v_gene: TRBV7-2; j_gene: TRBJ1-6; d_gene: TRBD1; CDR3nt: TGTGCCAGCAGCTTATATGGGGGACAGTTTAATTCACCCCTCCACTTT; CDR3aa: CASSLYGGQFNSPLHF
v_gene: TRBV15; j_gene: TRBJ1-1; d_gene: -; CDR3nt: TGTGCCACCAGCAGAGATCTTGGCCGGAACACTGAAGCTTTCTTT; CDR3aa: CATSRDLGRNTEAFF
v_gene: TRBV11-3; j_gene: TRBJ2-3; d_gene: -; CDR3nt: TGTGCCAGCAGCTTAAGTTTAGCCACAGATACGCAGTATTTT; CDR3aa: CASSLSLATDTQYF
v_gene: TRBV5-1; j_gene: TRBJ1-1; d_gene: TRBD1; CDR3nt: TGCGCCAGCAGCCCGGGACAGGGGAACACTGAAGCTTTCTTT; CDR3aa: CASSPGQGNTEAFF
v_gene: TRBV9; j_gene: TRBJ1-2; d_gene: -; CDR3nt: TGTGCCAGCAGCGCCAGGGTAGGTACGAACTATGGCTACACCTTC; CDR3aa: CASSARVGTNYGYTF
v_gene: TRBV2; j_gene: TRBJ2-5; d_gene: TRBD1; CDR3nt: TGTGCCAGCAGGGACAGGGAAGTGGGGACCCAGTACTTC; CDR3aa: CASRDREVGTQYF
v_gene: TRBV19; j_gene: TRBJ2-7; d_gene: TRBD1; CDR3nt: TGTGCCAGTAGAGGGACAGGGGACTCCTACGAGCAGTACTTC; CDR3aa: CASRGTGDSYEQYF
v_gene: TRBV19; j_gene: TRBJ2-5; d_gene: TRBD2; CDR3nt: TGTGCCACCAACCAGCGGGGGGGCCTGAGTGAGACCCAGTACTTC; CDR3aa: CATNQRGGLSETQYF
v_gene: TRBV5-1; j_gene: TRBJ2-3; d_gene: TRBD2; CDR3nt: TGCGCCAGCAGCGCCCGGACTAGCCAAACAGATACGCAGTATTTT; CDR3aa: CASSARTSQTDTQYF
v_gene: TRBV28; j_gene: TRBJ1-3; d_gene: -; CDR3nt: TGTGCCAGCCACAGGGATAGCTCTGGAAACACCATATATTTT; CDR3aa: CASHRDSSGNTIYF
v_gene: TRBV11-3; j_gene: TRBJ2-1; d_gene: -; CDR3nt: TGTGCCAGCAGCTTAGATCGGGGAGCATACAATGAGCAGTTCTTC; CDR3aa: CASSLDRGAYNEQFF
v_gene: TRBV30; j_gene: TRBJ1-1; d_gene: -; CDR3nt: TGTGCCTGCGCCGGGAGGGTGCCCATGAACACTGAAGCTTTCTTT; CDR3aa: CACAGRVPMNTEAFF
v_gene: TRBV4-2; j_gene: TRBJ1-2; d_gene: -; CDR3nt: TGTGCCAGCAGCCACCGACCGGGCCCATTACGGGATTACTATGGCTACACCTTC; CDR3aa: CASSHRPGPLRDYYGYTF
v_gene: TRBV13; j_gene: TRBJ2-5; d_gene: TRBD2; CDR3nt: TGTGCCAGCAGCCCCGGGGTAGGGGCGCGGGGGGGGTATCAAGAGACCCAGTACTTC; CDR3aa: CASSPGVGARGGYQETQYF
v_gene: TRBV4-1; j_gene: TRBJ1-2; d_gene: TRBD1; CDR3nt: TGCGCCAGCAGCCATGTGGGGCAGGGGGCGATTGGCTACACCTTC; CDR3aa: CASSHVGQGAIGYTF
v_gene: TRBV2; j_gene: TRBJ1-1; d_gene: -; CDR3nt: TGTGCCAGCAGATCAGACTGGAACACTGAAGCTTTCTTT; CDR3aa: CASRSDWNTEAFF
v_gene: TRBV29-1; j_gene: TRBJ2-1; d_gene: TRBD1; CDR3nt: TGCAGCGTGGGTGTAGGGACAGGGGGTACGAATGAGCAGTTCTTC; CDR3aa: CSVGVGTGGTNEQFF
v_gene: TRBV6-6; j_gene: TRBJ2-3; d_gene: TRBD1; CDR3nt: TGTGCCAGCAGCTATTCCGGGACAGTGGTAGATACGCAGTATTTT; CDR3aa: CASSYSGTVVDTQYF
v_gene: TRBV30; j_gene: TRBJ2-5; d_gene: -; CDR3nt: TGTGCCTGGAAAATGCGCCCCGAGACCCAGTACTTC; CDR3aa: CAWKMRPETQYF
v_gene: TRBV10-3; j_gene: TRBJ1-4; d_gene: -; CDR3nt: TGTGCCATCAGTGATCAGCTAGGGGCTAATGAAAAACTGTTTTTT; CDR3aa: CAISDQLGANEKLFF
v_gene: TRBV7-3; j_gene: TRBJ2-3; d_gene: TRBD2; CDR3nt: TGTGCCAGCAGCCTCAGACTAGCGGGGGTCACAGATACGCAGTATTTT; CDR3aa: CASSLRLAGVTDTQYF
v_gene: TRBV5-6; j_gene: TRBJ1-5; d_gene: TRBD1; CDR3nt: TGTGCCAGCAGCACAGGGACAGGGGGCTCGATCAATCAGCCCCAGCATTTT; CDR3aa: CASSTGTGGSINQPQHF
v_gene: TRBV7-9; j_gene: TRBJ1-1; d_gene: TRBD1; CDR3nt: TGTGCCAGCAGCACCATTGACAGGGGCAACACTGAAGCTTTCTTT; CDR3aa: CASSTIDRGNTEAFF
v_gene: TRBV5-5; j_gene: TRBJ1-6; d_gene: -; CDR3nt: TGTGCCAGCAGCTGGGGGCCAGGGAAGTCACCCCTCCACTTT; CDR3aa: CASSWGPGKSPLHF
v_gene: TRBV7-9; j_gene: TRBJ2-5; d_gene: TRBD1; CDR3nt: TGCGCCAGCAGCTTAGAAGCAGGGGGCGGCGAGACCCAGTACTTC; CDR3aa: CASSLEAGGGETQYF
v_gene: TRBV11-3; j_gene: TRBJ1-1; d_gene: -; CDR3nt: TGTGCCAGCAGCTTAGGCAGGCTAAGCACTGAAGCTTTCTTT; CDR3aa: CASSLGRLSTEAFF
v_gene: TRBV27; j_gene: TRBJ2-1; d_gene: TRBD2; CDR3nt: TGTGCCAGCAGTTTAAGGTCTAGCGGGGGGGCCATCCCTTACAATGAGCAGTTCTTC; CDR3aa: CASSLRSSGGAIPYNEQFF
v_gene: TRBV5-4; j_gene: TRBJ2-7; d_gene: TRBD1; CDR3nt: TGTGCCAGCAGTCCCGGGACAGGGCCTATGTACGAGCAGTACTTC; CDR3aa: CASSPGTGPMYEQYF
v_gene: TRBV10-3; j_gene: TRBJ2-7; d_gene: -; CDR3nt: TGTGCCATCAGTGAGTCGCCTCTAGGGATAGAGGGGCAGTACTTC; CDR3aa: CAISESPLGIEGQYF
v_gene: TRBV6-5; j_gene: TRBJ2-3; d_gene: -; CDR3nt: TGTGCCAGCAGTCGGTCCGGGAGCACAGATACGCAGTATTTT; CDR3aa: CASSRSGSTDTQYF
v_gene: TRBV4-1; j_gene: TRBJ1-6; d_gene: TRBD1; CDR3nt: TGCGCCAGCAGCCAACATGGGGGGGACAGGGGGCAGAATTCACCCCTCCACTTT; CDR3aa: CASSQHGGDRGQNSPLHF
v_gene: TRBV4-1; j_gene: TRBJ2-7; d_gene: -; CDR3nt: TGCGCCAGCAGCCAAGACCCCTCCGGAGCAACGACCTTTGGGGAGCAGTACTTC; CDR3aa: CASSQDPSGATTFGEQYF
v_gene: TRBV6-5; j_gene: TRBJ1-2; d_gene: TRBD1; CDR3nt: TGTGCCAGCAGTTACTCAGACCGGGACAGGGATGGCTACACCTTC; CDR3aa: CASSYSDRDRDGYTF
v_gene: TRBV5-4; j_gene: TRBJ1-4; d_gene: -; CDR3nt: TGTGCCAGCAGCTTGGGTCCAGGGGAACAAGAAAAACTGTTTTTT; CDR3aa: CASSLGPGEQEKLFF
v_gene: TRBV27; j_gene: TRBJ2-7; d_gene: TRBD1; CDR3nt: TGTGCCAGCAGTCACGGGACAGGGGGCTCCTACGAGCAGTACTTC; CDR3aa: CASSHGTGGSYEQYF
v_gene: TRBV6-1; j_gene: TRBJ1-1; d_gene: -; CDR3nt: TGTGCCAGCAGTGACCTCCGGGGTTTCACTGAAGCTTTCTTT; CDR3aa: CASSDLRGFTEAFF
v_gene: TRBV27; j_gene: TRBJ2-5; d_gene: -; CDR3nt: TGTGCCAGCAGTTTCGGAGGGGAGACCCAGTACTTC; CDR3aa: CASSFGGETQYF